This TCR beta chain is from a study of cytomegalovirus exposure and HLA in healthy donors. Notes on this clone: Its target is not known.

Broader study findings: Among TCR beta chains, those listed as cytomegalovirus-associated numbered around 160. Reportedly, fewer N-insertions than the approximately 680-donor mean appeared in an Asian-associated ancestry cluster in a later analysis. Clonal expansion, a later analysis showed, was greater in HLA-associated TCR beta chains than in equally common others.

As for the donors, each was a healthy bone marrow donor. Primers included in the PCR were 60 Vbeta and 13 Jbeta primers. The method was immunoSEQ multiplex PCR; TCRdb's version includes in-frame clones alone and lacks a portion of them. This table holds 150,000 to 200,000 clones, 75% found once. The CDR3 sequence is 15 residues long. Looked up from germline, CDR1 is LGHNA and CDR2 is YNFKEQ. Trimming pared 0 bases from V and 0 bases from J, leaving 6 bases between. The sample was PBMCs. The rearrangement joins TRBV4-2 to TRBJ1-3; D is unresolved. The sequence derives from a woman in her forties or fifties in good health and CMV-seropositive. DNA for the CDR3: TGTGCCAGCAGCCAAGATTCAGACTCTGGAAACACCATATATTTT. Translated: CASSQDSDSGNTIYF.